The 17 T cell receptor beta chains below all came from one sample that was sequenced in a study of neurological immune-mediated disorders. TCRdb ran MiXCR on the 5' RACE reads and lists one entry per CDR3 protein. The sample includes 50,000 or so distinct CDR3 sequences, over 3% seen only once; the top ten take approximately 6.3%. What was sequenced was PBMCs. These receptors originate from a man in his forties with multiple sclerosis.

This clonotype was observed many times. Mismatch with germline at one junction end may stem from a read error. The rearrangement uses TRBV7-9 and TRBJ1-5; D is undetermined. This CDR3 is built from 14 residues. Germline loops: CDR1 SEHNR, CDR2 FQNEAQ (reference sequence). The CDR3 sequence is CASSPSGSNQPQNF. The CDR3 DNA reads as TGTGCCAGCAGCCCATCGGGGAGCAATCAGCCCCAGAATTTT.

This clonotype appeared a few times. This may be a read error, as it is one base from a much larger clone. This chain connects TRBV5-6 to TRBJ2-4; 8 nucleotides line up with TRBD1. Germline V gives CDR1 SGHDT, CDR2 YYEEEE. The length of the CDR3 is 13 residues. In nucleotides, the CDR3 is TGTGCCAGCGGACAGGGAACCAAAAAAATTCAGTACTTC. Its protein is CASGQGTKKIQYF.

This rearrangement joins TRBV7-3 to TRBJ2-6, with D hard to call. The length of the CDR3 is 15 residues. CDR1 is SGHTA, CDR2 FQGTGA, per germline. Trimming pared 5 bases from V and 2 bases from J, leaving 10 bases between. CDR3 nucleotides: TGTGCCAGCAGCCCAGTGGAACCTGGGGCCAACGTCCTGACTTTC. Translation gives CASSPVEPGANVLTF.

This clonotype was seen at least ten times. This chain connects TRBV9 to TRBJ1-6; maybe TRBD1 (6 bases). CDR3 length equals 14 residues. The germline V gene has CDR1 SGDLS and CDR2 YYNGEE. The V end was cut by 4 bases, the J end by 10 bases, with 15 bases between. The CDR3 DNA reads as TGTGCCAGCAGCCTTACAGGGTTAGAGTCACCCCTCCACTTT. It codes for CASSLTGLESPLHF.

In its sample, this clonotype was seen many times. The gene calls are TRBV20-1 and TRBJ1-5; no definite D call. The CDR3 runs to 14 residues. Germline V gives CDR1 DFQATT, CDR2 SNEGSKA (reference sequence). V lost 0 bases to trimming and J lost 5 bases, with 11 bases between them. The CDR3 DNA reads as TGCAGTGCTAGAGATTTAGCCGGAGATCAGCCCCAGCATTTT. This codes for CSARDLAGDQPQHF.

The sample holds a few counts of this clonotype. The CDR3 sequence is CASSRDGTNYGYTF. CDR3 nucleotides: TGTGCCAGCAGTAGGGACGGAACTAACTATGGCTACACCTTC. This rearrangement joins TRBV6-1 to TRBJ1-2; weak D call: TRBD1 (5 bases). This CDR3 spans 14 amino acids. V lost 5 bases and J lost 0, with 10 bases in between. Germline CDR1 reads MNHNS; CDR2 reads SASEGT.

With regard to this clonotype: This may arise from a read error, as a much more abundant clone is one base away. The chain is built from TRBV3-1 and TRBJ2-3; no clear D. The ends were cut back, 5 bases at V and 2 bases at J, with 5 bases in the middle. The CDR3 consists of 12 residues. The germline V gene has CDR1 LGHDT and CDR2 YNNKEL (reference sequence). The CDR3 DNA sequence: TGTGCCAGCAGCAAGAACACAGATACGCAGTATTTT. Protein: CASSKNTDTQYF.

This clonotype was detected many times. V is TRBV4-1 and J is TRBJ2-2; 13 nucleotides line up with TRBD2. J was trimmed by 6 bases and V by 2 bases; bases with no gene match: 6. The CDR3 loop spans 17 amino acids. Germline lookup yields CDR1 MGHRA and CDR2 YSYEKL. The CDR3 DNA follows: TGCGCCAGCAGCCAACCCCGGACTAGCGGGGGTTCCGGGGAGCTGTTTTTT. Its translation is CASSQPRTSGGSGELFF.

Points on this clonotype: The CDR3 end shows no conserved phenylalanine or tryptophan, and so a read error is likely. The chain employs TRBV12-3 or TRBV12-4 and TRBJ1-2; perhaps TRBD1 as D (5 bases). Deletions cut 5 bases from V and 2 bases from J, with 9 bases between. The CDR3 runs to 13 residues. CDR3 sequence: CASSTGRNYGYTL. The CDR3 region has the DNA TGTGCCAGCAGTACGGGACGGAACTATGGCTACACCCTC.

In this sample, this clonotype turned up many times. The chain links TRBV7-8 to TRBJ2-3; 7 positions match TRBD2. CDR1 and CDR2 from the germline V gene are SGHVS and FQNEAQ. The J segment lost 4 bases and the V segment lost 1 base, leaving 8 bases of the junction unmatched. There are 16 residues in the CDR3. The CDR3 loop is CASSLVGGGSADTQYF. The CDR3 region has the DNA TGTGCCAGCAGCTTAGTGGGGGGGGGAAGTGCAGATACGCAGTATTTT.

This clonotype occurred many times. The chain uses TRBV10-2 and TRBJ1-1; possibly TRBD1 for D (5 bases). Trimming took off 0 bases at V and 5 bases at J, with 10 bases between the two ends. Germline V gene data show CDR1 as WSHSY and CDR2 as SAAADI. This CDR3 comprises 14 residues. CDR3 in amino acids: CASSESGGRTEAFF. CDR3 nucleotide sequence: TGCGCCAGCAGTGAGTCGGGGGGACGGACTGAAGCTTTCTTT.

This clonotype has at least ten counts. The V call is TRBV5-1, the J call TRBJ2-5; TRBD2 is a possible D gene (6 bases). The V gene's germline CDR1 is SGHRS and CDR2 YFSETQ. V gave up 4 bases and J gave up 4 bases, with 17 bases separating them. This CDR3 spans 15 amino acids. This CDR3 is CASSPGGLGGETQYF. CDR3 coding DNA: TGCGCCAGCAGCCCCGGAGGACTCGGGGGAGAGACCCAGTACTTC.

The chain couples TRBV30 to TRBJ2-7; D assignment may be TRBD1 or TRBD2 (5 bases each). V gave up 3 bases and J gave up 3 bases, with 24 bases separating them. CDR1 and CDR2 (germline): GTSNPN, SVGIG (reference sequence). The CDR3 is 17 amino acids. The DNA of the CDR3 is TGTGCCTGGAGAGAGCTTTCCCCGGGACGGGGATACTACGAGCAGTACTTC. Encoded protein: CAWRELSPGRGYYEQYF.

This clonotype was detected many times. V and J are TRBV20-1 and TRBJ2-1; TRBD2 agrees at 13 bases. CDR1 DFQATT and CDR2 SNEGSKA come from the germline V gene (reference sequence). The CDR3 consists of 16 residues. V was pared by 2 bases and J by 4 bases, with 5 bases of the junction left unmatched. Here the CDR3 reads CSARTSGGVTYNEQFF. CDR3 bases: TGCAGTGCTAGAACTAGCGGGGGGGTCACATACAATGAGCAGTTCTTC.

This clonotype was recorded at least ten times. V is TRBV10-3 and J is TRBJ1-5, with a possible D match to TRBD1 (6 bases). This CDR3 spans 13 amino acids. Per germline, CDR1 ENHRY and CDR2 SYGVKD. V lost 11 bases to trimming and J lost 2 bases, with 13 bases between them. The CDR3 DNA reads TGTGCCGCCAACGACAGGCGCAATCAGCCCCAGCATTTT. As protein: CAANDRRNQPQHF.

This clonotype was seen at least ten times. The genes are TRBV7-9 and TRBJ1-1, with a weak D call TRBD1 (5 bases). Trimming shortened V by 2 bases and J by 3 bases, and 10 bases separated the two germline ends. This CDR3 region has 14 residues. The germline CDR1 and CDR2 sequences are SEHNR and FQNEAQ (reference sequence). CDR3 sequence: CASSLQVGDTEAFF. For the CDR3, the DNA is TGTGCCAGCAGCTTACAGGTGGGGGACACTGAAGCTTTCTTT.

This clonotype was detected many times. The chain is built from TRBV5-1 and TRBJ1-5; possibly TRBD1 for D (5 bases). V dropped 4 bases and J dropped 3 bases, with 17 bases sitting between them. In germline, CDR1 is SGHRS, CDR2 YFSETQ. CDR3 length: 16 amino acids. In DNA form, the CDR3 reads TGCGCCAGCAGCCTGGCGGGACTGGACCACAATCAGCCCCAGCATTTT. Translation gives CASSLAGLDHNQPQHF.